Listed here are 17 T cell receptor beta chains from one sample, sequenced in a study of post-analysis software for immune sequencing data. The authors incorporated unique molecular identifiers into the TCR beta cDNA libraries. MiXCR, applied by TCRdb to the PCR reads, yields one record per CDR3 protein. This sample carries roughly 870,000 distinct CDR3 sequences, approximately 57% of them seen once, and the ten largest clones take around 4.5%. No antigen has been identified for these receptors. General study results and limits: Comparison of patients with controls showed five TRBV segments more frequent in patients, TRBV5-6, TRBV5-1 and TRBV20-1 among them.

Sequencing was done on a sample of blood. These receptors all come from a girl aged 10-17 years with multiple sclerosis.

This chain uses TRBV20-1 with TRBJ2-1; 8 nucleotides match TRBD2. The V segment lost 3 bases and the J segment 1 base; nucleotides outside the gene matches: 17. Germline V gives CDR1 DFQATT, CDR2 SNEGSKA (reference sequence). The CDR3 spans 19 residues. As DNA, the CDR3 is TGCAGTGCTAGTACGGGCGAAGGGGCGGGGGGTTTTTCCTACAATGAGCAGTTCTTC. Amino acids: CSASTGEGAGGFSYNEQFF.

V is TRBV19 and J is TRBJ2-7; D gene uncertain. V lost 1 base, J lost 0 bases, and 10 bases lay in between. The CDR3 has 15 amino acids. Germline values: CDR1 LNHDA, CDR2 SQIVND (reference sequence). CDR3 bases: TGTGCCAGTAGTATAGGGCCGAAACGCTCCTACGAGCAGTACTTC. This translates into CASSIGPKRSYEQYF.

The chain couples TRBV5-1 to TRBJ1-1, with 8 bases aligning to TRBD1. The germline gives CDR1 SGHRS, CDR2 YFSETQ. The CDR3 totals 15 residues. V was clipped by 0 bases and J by 7 bases; unmatched bases: 8. The CDR3: CASSLAAAGGVEAFF. The CDR3 nucleotides are TGCGCCAGCAGCTTGGCCGCGGCAGGGGGCGTTGAAGCTTTCTTT.

This clonotype showed up just once. V and J are TRBV12-3 or TRBV12-4 and TRBJ2-4; 9 bases match TRBD1. The J call may be mistaken, given a closer DNA end match to TRBJ2-7. The CDR3 is 14 amino acids. This CDR3 is CASSPWTGEGEQYF. The CDR3 DNA reads TGTGCCAGCAGCCCCTGGACAGGGGAGGGCGAGCAGTACTTC.

The V gene is TRBV12-3 or TRBV12-4, the J gene TRBJ1-1; the match to TRBD1 covers 8 bases. This CDR3 comprises 13 residues. V gave up 5 bases and J gave up 6 bases; unmatched junction bases: 5. CDR3 sequence reads: CASSGTGGSEAFF. The CDR3 nucleotides read TGTGCCAGCAGTGGAACAGGGGGGTCTGAAGCTTTCTTT.

A single count supports this clonotype. The chain recombines TRBV2 with TRBJ2-2, with D perhaps matching TRBD1 (5 bases). CDR1 and CDR2 (germline): SNHLY, FYNNEI. V was cut by 8 bases and J by 5 bases, with 18 bases left in between. This CDR3 is 15 amino acids long. CDR3 sequence: CASQALSGRTGELFF. CDR3 DNA: TGTGCCAGCCAAGCGCTTTCAGGGCGGACCGGGGAGCTGTTTTTT.

This clonotype was seen more than once but under ten times. The chain links TRBV6-5 to TRBJ1-2, with D possibly being TRBD1 (6 bases). Trimming removed 0 bases at V and 8 bases at J, with 10 bases between. Germline CDR1 is MNHEY and CDR2 is SVGAGI. This CDR3 spans 13 amino acids. The CDR3 region has the DNA TGTGCCAGCAGTTACTCGAGAGGGGGAGGCTACACCTTC. Amino acids: CASSYSRGGGYTF.

The chain employs TRBV29-1 and TRBJ2-1; D remains unclear. CDR3 length: 15 residues. Germline loops: CDR1 SQVTM, CDR2 ANQGSEA. Trimming took 4 bases from V and 5 from J, leaving 18 bases between them. In DNA, the CDR3 is TGCAGCGTTGCCGGTAGGCCCGTTCGAGACAATGAGCAGTTCTTC. As protein: CSVAGRPVRDNEQFF.

The chain recombines TRBV7-9 with TRBJ2-3; D is possibly TRBD1 (6 bases). V gave up 5 bases and J gave up 4 bases, with 10 bases separating them. Germline V gene sequence: CDR1 SEHNR, CDR2 FQNEAQ (reference sequence). The CDR3 spans 13 residues. The CDR3 DNA is TGTGCCAGCAGCAACAACAGGGCAGATACGCAGTATTTT. Amino acid sequence: CASSNNRADTQYF.

The chain couples TRBV7-3 to TRBJ2-1, with no clear D. CDR3 size: 13 residues. Germline V gene lookup returns CDR1 SGHTA and CDR2 FQGTGA. Trimming took off 5 bases at V and 7 bases at J, with 12 bases between the two ends. CDR3 in DNA: TGTGCCAGCAGCCCAAATGTATGGAATGAGCAGTTCTTC. It specifies CASSPNVWNEQFF.

This chain joins TRBV5-1 and TRBJ2-1; D may match TRBD1 or TRBD2 (5 bases each). The ends were cut back, 3 bases at V and 5 bases at J, with 18 bases in the middle. The germline CDR1 and CDR2 sequences are SGHRS and YFSETQ. CDR3 size: 16 residues. The CDR3: CASSSRRLGTDNEQFF. CDR3 coding DNA: TGCGCCAGCAGCTCGAGGAGGTTAGGGACCGACAATGAGCAGTTCTTC.

This clonotype was seen a single time. The chain has TRBV11-2 and TRBJ1-2, with 7 bases aligning to TRBD1. CDR3 size: 15 residues. V was pared by 0 bases and J by 4 bases, with 5 bases of the junction left unmatched. Germline values: CDR1 SGHAT, CDR2 FQNNGV. The CDR3: CASSLDRQGGYGYTF. In DNA form, the CDR3 reads TGTGCCAGCAGCTTAGACCGACAGGGAGGCTATGGCTACACCTTC.

The rearrangement uses TRBV20-1 and TRBJ1-1, with a tentative D call TRBD1 (6 bases). This CDR3 is 12 amino acids long. Trimming left V 6 bases short and J 11 bases short, with 19 bases between. CDR1 and CDR2 from the germline V gene are DFQATT and SNEGSKA (reference sequence). CDR3 sequence reads: CSAATPGHVAFF. In DNA form, the CDR3 reads TGCAGTGCCGCGACACCGGGACATGTGGCTTTCTTT.

The chain has TRBV12-3 or TRBV12-4 and TRBJ2-5; TRBD2 matches 9 bases. TRBJ2-7 matches the DNA end more closely, so the J call is doubtful. The CDR3 runs 16 residues. The CDR3 is CASSLGGGRASYEQYF. The CDR3 DNA sequence: TGTGCCAGCAGCCTGGGGGGCGGGAGGGCTTCCTACGAGCAGTACTTC.

The V call is TRBV27, the J call TRBJ2-7; D is possibly TRBD2 (5 bases). Looked up from germline, CDR1 is MNHEY and CDR2 is SMNVEV (reference sequence). The CDR3 length is 13 residues. V was clipped by 4 bases and J by 6 bases, with 13 bases between them. CDR3 residues: CASSSLPAVEQYF. CDR3 nucleotides: TGTGCCAGCAGTTCGCTCCCAGCGGTCGAGCAGTACTTC.

The chain is built from TRBV5-1 and TRBJ2-2; D is undetermined. Germline V gene sequence: CDR1 SGHRS, CDR2 YFSETQ. This CDR3 contains 14 residues. V was pared by 0 bases and J by 6 bases, with 9 bases between. The CDR3 loop is CASSLDLGPGELFF. Here the CDR3 DNA reads TGCGCCAGCAGCTTGGACTTAGGGCCCGGGGAGCTGTTTTTT.

J is TRBJ1-6 and V is TRBV11-2; TRBD1 matches 7 bases. The V gene's germline CDR1 is SGHAT and CDR2 FQNNGV. V dropped 4 bases and J dropped 7; count of bases not matched to a gene: 13. The CDR3 extends over 17 amino acids. The CDR3 coding sequence is TGTGCCAGCAGCTCTAGAGCCCTCCCGGGACAGAATTCACCCCTCCACTTT. Translation: CASSSRALPGQNSPLHF.